This T cell receptor beta chain was sequenced for a study of blood T cell repertoires in COVID-19. Across the study: Samples taken during acute and convalescent COVID-19 were collected in the United States, Italy and Spain.

Trimming cost V 2 bases and J 2 bases, with 4 bases left between them. The length of the CDR3 is 12 residues. CDR1 and CDR2 (germline): KGHSH, LQKENI. In the source study's methods: Amplification with reference gene primers provided the estimates of nucleated cell counts. The data were produced by immunoSEQ multiplex PCR, yet TCRdb's version contains in-frame clones alone and is incomplete. The D gene and trimming were derived from the DNA, and the V and J assignments and clone size from that table. The sample has some 100,000 clones; roughly 91% are singletons. Sequencing was carried out using peripheral blood. J is TRBJ2-7 and V is TRBV18; the D is unclear. The source is a woman aged 80 or over with active COVID-19. CDR3 bases: TGTGCCAGCTCACCATCAACCTACGAGCAGTACTTC. Protein: CASSPSTYEQYF.